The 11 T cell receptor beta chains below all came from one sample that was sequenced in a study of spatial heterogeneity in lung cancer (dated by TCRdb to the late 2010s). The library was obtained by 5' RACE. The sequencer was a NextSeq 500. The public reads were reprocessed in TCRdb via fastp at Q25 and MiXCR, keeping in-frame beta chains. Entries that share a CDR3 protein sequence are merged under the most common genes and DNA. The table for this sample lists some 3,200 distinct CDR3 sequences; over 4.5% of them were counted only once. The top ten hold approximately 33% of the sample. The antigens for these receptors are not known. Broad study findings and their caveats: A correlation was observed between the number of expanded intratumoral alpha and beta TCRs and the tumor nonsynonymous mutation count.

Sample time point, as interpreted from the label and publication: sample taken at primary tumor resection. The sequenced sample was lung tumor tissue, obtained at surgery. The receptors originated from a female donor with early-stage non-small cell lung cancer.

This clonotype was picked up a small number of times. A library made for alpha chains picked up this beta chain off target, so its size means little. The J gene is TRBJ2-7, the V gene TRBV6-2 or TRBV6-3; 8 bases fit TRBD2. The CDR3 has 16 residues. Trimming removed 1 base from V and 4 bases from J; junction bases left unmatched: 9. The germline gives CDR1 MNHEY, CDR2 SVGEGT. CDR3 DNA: TGTGCCAGCAGTTACTGGACTAGCAGGAGCGGGTACGAGCAGTACTTC. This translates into CASSYWTSRSGYEQYF.

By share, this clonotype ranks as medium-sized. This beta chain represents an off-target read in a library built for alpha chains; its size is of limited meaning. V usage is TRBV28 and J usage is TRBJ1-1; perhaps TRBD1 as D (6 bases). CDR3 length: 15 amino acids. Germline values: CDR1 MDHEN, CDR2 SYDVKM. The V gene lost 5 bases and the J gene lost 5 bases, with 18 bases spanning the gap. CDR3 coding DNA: TGTGCCAGCAGTGTCCCACAGGGAGGCGGGACTGAAGCTTTCTTT. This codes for CASSVPQGGGTEAFF.

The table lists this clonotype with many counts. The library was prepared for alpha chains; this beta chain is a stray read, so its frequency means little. The CDR3 region is CASSYPGQGSYGYTF. Here the CDR3 DNA reads TGTGCCAGCAGTTACCCGGGACAGGGATCCTATGGCTACACCTTC. J is TRBJ1-2 and V is TRBV6-5, with TRBD1 identical over 9 bases. With V trimmed by 2 bases and J by 4 bases, 5 bases remained unmatched. The germline V gene has CDR1 MNHEY and CDR2 SVGAGI. The CDR3 has 15 residues.

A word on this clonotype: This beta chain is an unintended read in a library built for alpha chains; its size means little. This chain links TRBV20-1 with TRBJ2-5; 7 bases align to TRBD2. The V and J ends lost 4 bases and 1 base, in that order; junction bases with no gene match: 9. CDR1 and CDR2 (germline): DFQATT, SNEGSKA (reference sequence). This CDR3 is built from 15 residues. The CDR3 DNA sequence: TGCAGTGCTACTCCAACGGCTAGCGGCCAAGAGACCCAGTACTTC. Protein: CSATPTASGQETQYF.

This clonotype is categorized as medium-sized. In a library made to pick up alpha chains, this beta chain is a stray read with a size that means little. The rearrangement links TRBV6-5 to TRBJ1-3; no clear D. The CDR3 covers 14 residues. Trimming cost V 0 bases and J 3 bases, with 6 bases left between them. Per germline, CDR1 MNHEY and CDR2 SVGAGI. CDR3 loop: CASSYSNGGNTIYF. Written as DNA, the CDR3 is TGTGCCAGCAGTTACTCAAACGGTGGAAACACCATATATTTT.

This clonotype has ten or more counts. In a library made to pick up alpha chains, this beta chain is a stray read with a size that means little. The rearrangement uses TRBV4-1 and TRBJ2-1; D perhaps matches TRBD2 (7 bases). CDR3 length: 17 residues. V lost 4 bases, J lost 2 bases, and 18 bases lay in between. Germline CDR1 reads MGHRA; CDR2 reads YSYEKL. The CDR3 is CASSLTPRGGAYNEQFF. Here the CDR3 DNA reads TGCGCCAGCAGCCTTACCCCGAGAGGGGGGGCCTACAATGAGCAGTTCTTC.

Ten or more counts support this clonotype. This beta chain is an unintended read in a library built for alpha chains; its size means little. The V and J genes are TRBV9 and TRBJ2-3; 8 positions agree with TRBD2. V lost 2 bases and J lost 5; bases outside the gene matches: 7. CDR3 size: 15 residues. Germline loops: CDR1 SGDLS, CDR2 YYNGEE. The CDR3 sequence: CASSVESGSRDTQYF. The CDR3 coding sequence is TGTGCCAGCAGCGTTGAAAGCGGGAGTCGAGATACGCAGTATTTT.

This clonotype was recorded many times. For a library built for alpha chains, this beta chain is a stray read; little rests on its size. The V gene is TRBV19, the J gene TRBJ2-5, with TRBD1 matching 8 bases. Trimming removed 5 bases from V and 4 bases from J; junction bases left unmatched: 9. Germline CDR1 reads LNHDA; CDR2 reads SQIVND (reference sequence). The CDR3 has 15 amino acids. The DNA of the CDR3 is TGTGCCAGTAGTCCGGGGACAGGCTGGGGAGAGACCCAGTACTTC. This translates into CASSPGTGWGETQYF.

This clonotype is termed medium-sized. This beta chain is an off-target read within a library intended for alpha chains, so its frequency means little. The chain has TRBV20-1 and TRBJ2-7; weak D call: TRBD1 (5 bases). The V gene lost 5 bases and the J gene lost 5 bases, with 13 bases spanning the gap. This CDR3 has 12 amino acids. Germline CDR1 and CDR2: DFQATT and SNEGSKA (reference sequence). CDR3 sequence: CSAPQGLNEQYF. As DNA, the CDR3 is TGCAGTGCTCCGCAGGGTCTAAACGAGCAGTACTTC.

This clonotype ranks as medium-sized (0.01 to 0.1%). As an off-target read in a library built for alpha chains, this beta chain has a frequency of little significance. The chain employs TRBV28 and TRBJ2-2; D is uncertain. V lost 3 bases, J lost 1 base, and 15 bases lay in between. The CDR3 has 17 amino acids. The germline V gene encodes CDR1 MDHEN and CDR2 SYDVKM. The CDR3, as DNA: TGTGCCAGCAGTTTCCCTCCGGCATCGGTGAACACCGGGGAGCTGTTTTTT. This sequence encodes CASSFPPASVNTGELFF.

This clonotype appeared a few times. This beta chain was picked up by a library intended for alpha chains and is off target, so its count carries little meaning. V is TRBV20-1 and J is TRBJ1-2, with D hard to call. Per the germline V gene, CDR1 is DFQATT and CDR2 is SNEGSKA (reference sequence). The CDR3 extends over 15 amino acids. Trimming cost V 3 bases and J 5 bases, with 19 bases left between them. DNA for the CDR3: TGCAGTGCTAGCCCGGCCGGAGGAGCCCATTATGGCTACACCTTC. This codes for CSASPAGGAHYGYTF.